Listed below are T cell receptor beta chains from one sample, sequenced in a study of regulatory T cells in long-lasting Graves disease. TCRdb called the multiplex PCR reads again in MiXCR, with one record for every CDR3 protein. In the table there are 520,000 or so distinct CDR3 sequences, 12% of which are singletons. This same sample was also part of a study on T cells in Graves' hyperthyroidism and ophthalmopathy.

The source material was peripheral blood mononuclear cells (PBMCs), sampled at new diagnosis, from a patient treated with antithyroid drugs. The receptor set was obtained from a woman aged 25 to 39 with Graves disease. CDR3s include the opening cysteine and the closing phenylalanine or tryptophan. Clone size is stated in some rows and not others, as once, few, many or a class when expanded.

>11|few|TRBJ1-2|TRBV19
CASSIRGRYTF
>17|many|TRBJ2-1|TRBV28
CASSLFRPSRPYNEQFF
>18|.|TRBJ2-2|TRBV20-1
CSAKDRDRGPPLTGELFF
>13|few|TRBJ2-1|TRBV5-1
CASSFGQNNEQFF
>14|few|TRBJ2-5|TRBV6-1
CASSDSTGRETQYF
>13|many|TRBJ2-7|TRBV13
CASSRMSGYEQYF
>13|many|TRBJ2-7|TRBV18
CASSRQDSYEQYF
>14|many|TRBJ1-4|TRBV28
CASTRAILKEKLFF
>16|many|TRBJ1-1|TRBV28
CASTRGGNRVNTEAFF
>12|.|TRBJ1-2|TRBV29-1
CSVDRAYYGYTF
>17|few|TRBJ2-1|TRBV4-1
CASSQERLPGNPDEQFF
>17|many|TRBJ2-1|TRBV19
CASRGTFGLAGGNEQFF
>13|.|TRBJ1-2|TRBV19
CASSIGTNYGYTF
>17|many|TRBJ2-1|TRBV28
CASSRSTGGSTYNEQFF
>13|many|TRBJ2-7|TRBV12-3/TRBV12-4
CASSPGSPQEQYF
>12|many|TRBJ2-2|TRBV3-1
CASSQGPGELFF
>20|.|TRBJ1-5|TRBV19
CASSWAAGANPLLSNQPQHF
>14|few|TRBJ2-7|TRBV28
CASSYPLPVYEQCF
>15|many|TRBJ2-1|TRBV11-2
CASSSLDRESGEQFF
>16|many|TRBJ2-1|TRBV5-6
CASSSPGQGPSDEQFF
>13|many|TRBJ2-5|TRBV19
CASSVDGEETQYF
>13|few|TRBJ1-1|TRBV20-1
CSARDGGRTEAFF
>15|.|TRBJ1-2|TRBV2
CASSGQGAQSYGYTF
>13|.|TRBJ1-2|TRBV2
CASSGGNNYGYTF
>15|.|TRBJ1-5|TRBV2
CASSTGQAMNQPQHF